The sequence of this TCR beta chain was determined in a study of blood T cell dynamics during melanoma immunotherapy. Time point noted: week 3, after first cycle of checkpoint inhibitor. The assay was immunoSEQ multiplex PCR, and TCRdb's table has in-frame clones only and misses some. Of 25,000 to 35,000 clones listed, approximately 88% were seen once; the top ten hold approximately 10%. The sample here was blood, taken from a patient treated with checkpoint blockade. The TCR was taken from a human donor with melanoma.

CDR3 sequence reads: CASSSETGFSYNEQFF. The CDR3 bases are TGTGCCAGCAGTTCAGAGACAGGGTTCTCCTACAATGAGCAGTTCTTC. V usage is TRBV27 and J usage is TRBJ2-1, with TRBD1 matching over 7 bases. Germline CDR1 MNHEY, CDR2 SMNVEV (reference sequence). V trimming: 4 bases; J trimming: 0 bases; junction bases outside the gene matches: 6. The CDR3 contains 16 residues.